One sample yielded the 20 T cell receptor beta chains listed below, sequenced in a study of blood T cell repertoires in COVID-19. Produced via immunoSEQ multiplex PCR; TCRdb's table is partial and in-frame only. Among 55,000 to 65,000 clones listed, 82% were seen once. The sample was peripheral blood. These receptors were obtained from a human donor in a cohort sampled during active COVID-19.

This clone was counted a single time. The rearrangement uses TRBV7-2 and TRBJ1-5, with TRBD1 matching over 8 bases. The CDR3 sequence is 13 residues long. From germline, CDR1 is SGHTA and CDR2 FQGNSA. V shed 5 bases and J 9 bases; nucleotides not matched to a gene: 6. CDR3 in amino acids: CASSTGGKGPQHF. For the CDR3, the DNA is TGTGCCAGCAGCACAGGGGGTAAGGGGCCCCAGCATTTT.

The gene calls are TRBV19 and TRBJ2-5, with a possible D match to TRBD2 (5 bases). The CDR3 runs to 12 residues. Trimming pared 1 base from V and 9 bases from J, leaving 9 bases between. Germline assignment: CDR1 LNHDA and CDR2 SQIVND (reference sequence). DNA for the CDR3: TGTGCCAGTAGTATAGGCGGCGGGCCCCAGTACTTC. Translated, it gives CASSIGGGPQYF.

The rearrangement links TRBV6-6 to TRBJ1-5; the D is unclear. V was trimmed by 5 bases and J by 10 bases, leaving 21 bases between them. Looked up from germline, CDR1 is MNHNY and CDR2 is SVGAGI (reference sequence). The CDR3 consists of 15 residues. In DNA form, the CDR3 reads TGTGCCAGCAGTAACGGCGGAGAAAGTGCTCAACCCCAGCATTTT. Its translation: CASSNGGESAQPQHF.

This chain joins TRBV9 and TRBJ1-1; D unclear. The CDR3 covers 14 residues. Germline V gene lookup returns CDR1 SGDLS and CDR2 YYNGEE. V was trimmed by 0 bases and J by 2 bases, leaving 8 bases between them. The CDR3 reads CASSVVPGNTEAFF. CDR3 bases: TGTGCCAGCAGCGTAGTGCCAGGCAACACTGAAGCTTTCTTT.

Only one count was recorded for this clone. CDR3 in DNA: TGTGCCAGCAGCCTAAGGACAGGGCCGTTGGAGACCCAGTACTTC. Protein sequence: CASSLRTGPLETQYF. The V call is TRBV7-2, the J call TRBJ2-5, with 8 bases fitting TRBD1. The V and J ends lost 5 bases and 5 bases, in that order; junction bases with no gene match: 10. The germline V gene has CDR1 SGHTA and CDR2 FQGNSA. This CDR3 has 15 amino acids.

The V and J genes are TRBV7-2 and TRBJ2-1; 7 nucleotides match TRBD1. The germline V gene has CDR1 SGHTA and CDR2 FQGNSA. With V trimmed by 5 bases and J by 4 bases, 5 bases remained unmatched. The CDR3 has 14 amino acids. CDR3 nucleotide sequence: TGTGCCAGCAGCCCCAGGACAGGATACAATGAGCAGTTCTTC. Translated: CASSPRTGYNEQFF. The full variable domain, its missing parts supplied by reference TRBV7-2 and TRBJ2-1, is GAGVSQSPSNKVTEKGKDVELRCDPISGHTALYWYRQSLGQGLEFLIYFQGNSAPDKSGLPSDRFSAERTGGSVSTLTIQRTQQEDSAVYLCASSPRTGYNEQFFGPGTRLTVL.

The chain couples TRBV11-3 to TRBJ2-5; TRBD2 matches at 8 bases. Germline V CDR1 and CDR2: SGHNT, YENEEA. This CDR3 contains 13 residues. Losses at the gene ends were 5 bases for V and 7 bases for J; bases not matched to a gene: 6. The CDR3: CASSTSGGLTQYF. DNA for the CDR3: TGTGCCAGCAGCACCAGCGGGGGTCTGACCCAGTACTTC.

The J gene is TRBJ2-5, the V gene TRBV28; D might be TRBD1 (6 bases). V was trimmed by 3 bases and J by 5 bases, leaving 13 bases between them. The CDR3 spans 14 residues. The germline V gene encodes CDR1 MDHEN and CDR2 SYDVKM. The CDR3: CASSFDGTRETQYF. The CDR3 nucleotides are TGTGCCAGCAGTTTTGACGGGACAAGGGAGACCCAGTACTTC.

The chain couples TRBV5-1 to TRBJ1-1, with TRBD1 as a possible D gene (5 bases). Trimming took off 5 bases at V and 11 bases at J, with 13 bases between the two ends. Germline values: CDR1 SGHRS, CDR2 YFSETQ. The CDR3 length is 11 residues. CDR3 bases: TGCGCCAGCAGAGATAAAAACAGGGCTTTCTTT. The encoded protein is CASRDKNRAFF.

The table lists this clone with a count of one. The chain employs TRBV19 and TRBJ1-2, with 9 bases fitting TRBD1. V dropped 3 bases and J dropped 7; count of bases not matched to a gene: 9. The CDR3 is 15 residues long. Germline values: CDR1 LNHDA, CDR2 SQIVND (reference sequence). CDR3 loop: CASSIFPGTGFGYTF. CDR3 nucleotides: TGTGCCAGTAGTATCTTCCCCGGGACAGGGTTTGGCTACACCTTC.

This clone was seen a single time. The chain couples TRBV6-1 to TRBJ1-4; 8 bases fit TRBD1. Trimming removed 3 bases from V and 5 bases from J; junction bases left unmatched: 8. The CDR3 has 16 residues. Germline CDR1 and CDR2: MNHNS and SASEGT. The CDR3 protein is CASSESTGGGNEKLFF. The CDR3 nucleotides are TGTGCCAGCAGTGAGTCAACAGGGGGAGGGAATGAAAAACTGTTTTTT.

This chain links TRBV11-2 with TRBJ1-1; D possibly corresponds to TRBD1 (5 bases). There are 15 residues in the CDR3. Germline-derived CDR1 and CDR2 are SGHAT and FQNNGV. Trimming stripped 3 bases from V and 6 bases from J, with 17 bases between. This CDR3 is CASSLMGGIGSEAFF. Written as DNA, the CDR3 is TGTGCCAGCAGCTTGATGGGGGGGATAGGTTCTGAAGCTTTCTTT.

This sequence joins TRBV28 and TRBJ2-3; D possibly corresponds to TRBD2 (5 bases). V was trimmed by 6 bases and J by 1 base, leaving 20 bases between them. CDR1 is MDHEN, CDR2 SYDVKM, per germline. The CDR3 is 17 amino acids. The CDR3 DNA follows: TGTGCCAGCAGCCCCGGCGGGTTCTCTATGGGCACAGATACGCAGTATTTT. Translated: CASSPGGFSMGTDTQYF.

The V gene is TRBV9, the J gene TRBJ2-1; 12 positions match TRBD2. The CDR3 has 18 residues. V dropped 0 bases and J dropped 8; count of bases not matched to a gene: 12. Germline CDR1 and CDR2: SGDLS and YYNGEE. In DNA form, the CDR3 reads TGTGCCAGCAGCGTAGGGGGGACTAGCGGGCGGGCCCGCCATGAGCAGTTCTTC. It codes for CASSVGGTSGRARHEQFF.

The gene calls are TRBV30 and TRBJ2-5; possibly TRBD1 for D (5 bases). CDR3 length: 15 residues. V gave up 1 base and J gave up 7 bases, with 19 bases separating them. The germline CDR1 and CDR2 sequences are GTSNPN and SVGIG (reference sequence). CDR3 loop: CAWSGQGRALTTQYF. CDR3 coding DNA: TGTGCCTGGAGTGGGCAGGGAAGAGCATTGACGACCCAGTACTTC.

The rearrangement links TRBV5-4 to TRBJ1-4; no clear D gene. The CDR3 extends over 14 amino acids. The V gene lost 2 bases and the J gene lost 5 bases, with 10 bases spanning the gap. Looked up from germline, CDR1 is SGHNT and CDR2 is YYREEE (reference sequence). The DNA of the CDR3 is TGTGCCAGCAGCTTCGGCGGAACGAATGAAAAACTGTTTTTT. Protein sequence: CASSFGGTNEKLFF.

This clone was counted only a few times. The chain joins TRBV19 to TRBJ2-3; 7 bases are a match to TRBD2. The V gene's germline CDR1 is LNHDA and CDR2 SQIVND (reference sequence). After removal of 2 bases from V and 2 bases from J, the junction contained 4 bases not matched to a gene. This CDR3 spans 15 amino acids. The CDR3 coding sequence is TGTGCCAGTAGTATACGAGGGACTAACACAGATACGCAGTATTTT. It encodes CASSIRGTNTDTQYF.

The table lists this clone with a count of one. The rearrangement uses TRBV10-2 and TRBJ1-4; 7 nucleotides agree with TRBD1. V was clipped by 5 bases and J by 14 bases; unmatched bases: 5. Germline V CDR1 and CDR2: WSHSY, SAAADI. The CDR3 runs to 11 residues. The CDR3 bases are TGCGCCAGCAGTCAACAGGGGCTCCTGTTTTTT. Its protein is CASSQQGLLFF.

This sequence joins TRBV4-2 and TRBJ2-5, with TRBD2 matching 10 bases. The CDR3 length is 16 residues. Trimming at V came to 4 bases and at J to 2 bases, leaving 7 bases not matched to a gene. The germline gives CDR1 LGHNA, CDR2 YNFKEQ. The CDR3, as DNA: TGTGCCAGCAGCCGCCAGAGCGGGGGGGCACAAGAGACCCAGTACTTC. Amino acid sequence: CASSRQSGGAQETQYF.

The CDR3 DNA sequence: TGTGCTAGTGGTCTCTTCTCTAGCTCCTACGAGCAGTACTTC. Encoded protein: CASGLFSSSYEQYF. The chain combines TRBV12-5 with TRBJ2-7; D is uncertain. The germline gives CDR1 LGHNT, CDR2 FRNRAP. Trimming shortened V by 5 bases and J by 0 bases, and 11 bases separated the two germline ends. The length of the CDR3 is 14 residues.